Shown below are 5 T cell receptor beta chains from a single sample sequenced in a study of blood T cell repertoires in COVID-19. Clones were read by immunoSEQ multiplex PCR, and TCRdb kept only the in-frame ones, dropping some. This repertoire shows some 140,000 clones, about 80% found once; its top ten account for approximately 3%. Source material: peripheral blood. These receptors all stem from a woman of 80 years or more with acute or convalescent COVID-19.

In DNA form, the CDR3 reads TGCGCCAGCAGCTTGGCCACAGGGGGGAACACCGGGGAGCTGTTTTTT. The encoded protein is CASSLATGGNTGELFF. The genes are TRBV5-1 and TRBJ2-2; the match to TRBD1 covers 8 bases. Germline CDR1 SGHRS, CDR2 YFSETQ. V shed 0 bases, J shed 1 base, and the junction held 2 bases outside the gene matches. The CDR3 contains 16 residues. The full variable domain, in which reference TRBV5-1 and TRBJ2-2 provide the parts outside the CDR3, is KAGVTQTPRYLIKTRGQQVTLSCSPISGHRSVSWYQQTPGQGLQFLFEYFSETQRNKGNFPGRFSGRQFSNSRSEMNVSTLELGDSALYLCASSLATGGNTGELFFGEGSRLTVL.

The chain carries TRBV3-1 (or the pseudogene TRBV3-2) and TRBJ2-7; D unresolved. The CDR3 contains 15 residues. Germline V gives CDR1 LGHDT, CDR2 YNNKEL (reference sequence). Trimming stripped 1 base from V and 5 bases from J, with 15 bases between. DNA of the CDR3: TGTGCCAGCAGCCAAGGGCGGAGACCTGAGAACGAGCAGTACTTC. This gives the protein CASSQGRRPENEQYF.

This clone came up a few times. The chain combines TRBV19 with TRBJ2-3; 9 positions agree with TRBD1. This CDR3 is 15 amino acids long. After removal of 3 bases from V and 4 bases from J, the junction contained 5 bases not matched to a gene. CDR1 and CDR2 from the germline V gene are LNHDA and SQIVND (reference sequence). The DNA of the CDR3 is TGTGCCAGTAGTATCTCACGGACAGGGGCAGATACGCAGTATTTT. Its protein product is CASSISRTGADTQYF.

This clone appeared a few times. V is TRBV19 and J is TRBJ1-5, with 7 bases lining up with TRBD1. V shed 4 bases and J 5 bases; nucleotides not matched to a gene: 14. The CDR3 runs 17 residues. Germline assignment: CDR1 LNHDA and CDR2 SQIVND (reference sequence). CDR3 DNA: TGTGCCAGTAGTACCAGGGGGACAGTTCCCCGACATCAGCCCCAGCATTTT. Amino acids: CASSTRGTVPRHQPQHF.

This clone was seen a single time. CDR3 sequence reads: CASASRASGNTIYF. CDR3 nucleotides: TGTGCCAGCGCGTCTCGAGCTTCTGGAAACACCATATATTTT. The V call is TRBV6-5, the J call TRBJ1-3, with D unresolved. V lost 8 bases to trimming and J lost 1 base, with 12 bases between them. Germline V CDR1 and CDR2: MNHEY, SVGAGI. This CDR3 comprises 14 residues.